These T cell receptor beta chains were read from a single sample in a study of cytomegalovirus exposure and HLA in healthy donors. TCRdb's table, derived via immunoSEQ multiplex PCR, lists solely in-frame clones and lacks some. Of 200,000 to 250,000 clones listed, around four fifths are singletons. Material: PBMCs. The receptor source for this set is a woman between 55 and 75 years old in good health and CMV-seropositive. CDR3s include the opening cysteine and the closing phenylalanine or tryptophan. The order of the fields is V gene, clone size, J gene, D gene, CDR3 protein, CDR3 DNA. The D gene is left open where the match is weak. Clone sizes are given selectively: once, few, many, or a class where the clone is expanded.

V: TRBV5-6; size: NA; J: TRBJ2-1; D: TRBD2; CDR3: CASSLVAGGYHEQFF; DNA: TGTGCCAGCAGCTTGGTTGCGGGAGGTTACCATGAGCAGTTCTTC
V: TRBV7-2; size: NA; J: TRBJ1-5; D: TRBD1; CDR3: CASSTQGAYSNQPQHF; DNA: TGTGCCAGCAGTACACAGGGGGCGTATAGCAATCAGCCCCAGCATTTT
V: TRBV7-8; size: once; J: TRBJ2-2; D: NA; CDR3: CASSLRPGLNTGELFF; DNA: TGTGCCAGCAGCTTACGTCCAGGGTTGAACACCGGGGAGCTGTTTTTT
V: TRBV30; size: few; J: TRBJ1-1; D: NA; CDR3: CAWTRVPEAFF; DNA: TGTGCCTGGACCAGGGTCCCTGAAGCTTTCTTT
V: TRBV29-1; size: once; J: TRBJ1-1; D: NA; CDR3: CSGRRGRGTEAFF; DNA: TGCAGCGGCCGCAGGGGAAGGGGGACTGAAGCTTTCTTT
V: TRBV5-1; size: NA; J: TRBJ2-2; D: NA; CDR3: CASSFRNTGELFF; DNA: TGCGCCAGCAGCTTCAGGAACACCGGGGAGCTGTTTTTT
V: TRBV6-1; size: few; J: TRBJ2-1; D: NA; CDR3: CASSPPDTYNEQFF; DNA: TGTGCCAGCAGTCCCCCGGACACTTATAATGAGCAGTTCTTC
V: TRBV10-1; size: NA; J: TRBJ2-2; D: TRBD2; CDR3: CASSVGGRGGELFF; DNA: TGCGCCAGCAGTGTTGGCGGGAGAGGCGGGGAGCTGTTTTTT
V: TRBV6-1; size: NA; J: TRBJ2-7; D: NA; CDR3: CASGYGEALDEQYF; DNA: TGTGCCAGCGGGTATGGTGAGGCGCTGGACGAGCAGTACTTC
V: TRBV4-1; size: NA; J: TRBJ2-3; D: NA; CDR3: CASSQDINTQYF; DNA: TGCGCCAGCAGCCAAGATATAAATACGCAGTATTTT
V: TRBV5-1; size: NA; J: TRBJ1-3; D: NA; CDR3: CASSLGDTVGNTIYF; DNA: TGCGCCAGCAGCTTGGGGGACACCGTGGGAAACACCATATATTTT
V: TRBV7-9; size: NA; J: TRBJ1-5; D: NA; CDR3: CASSLAGGQPQHF; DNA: TGTGCCAGCAGCTTAGCTGGAGGTCAGCCCCAGCATTTT
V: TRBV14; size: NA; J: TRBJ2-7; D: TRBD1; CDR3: CASSKIPGQGGYEQYF; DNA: TGTGCCAGCAGCAAAATCCCGGGACAGGGAGGCTACGAGCAGTACTTC
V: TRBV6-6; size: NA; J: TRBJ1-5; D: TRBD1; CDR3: CASRWTGRDQPQHF; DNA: TGTGCCAGCAGATGGACAGGGCGGGATCAGCCCCAGCATTTT
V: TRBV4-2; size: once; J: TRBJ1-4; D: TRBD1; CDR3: CASRRLWDRVEKLFF; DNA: TGTGCCAGCCGCCGACTATGGGACAGGGTTGAAAAACTGTTTTTT
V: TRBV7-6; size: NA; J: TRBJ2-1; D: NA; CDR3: CASSLSMDEQFF; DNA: TGTGCCAGCAGCCTAAGTATGGATGAGCAGTTCTTC
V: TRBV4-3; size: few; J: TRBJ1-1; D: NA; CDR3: CASSLEVNTEAFF; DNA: TGCGCCAGCAGCCTGGAGGTGAACACTGAAGCTTTCTTT
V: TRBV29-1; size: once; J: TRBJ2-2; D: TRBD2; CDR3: CSVTSGADRELFF; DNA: TGCAGCGTGACTAGCGGGGCAGACAGGGAGCTGTTTTTT
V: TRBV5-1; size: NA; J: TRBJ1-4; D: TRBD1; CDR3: CASSRGQGGEKLFF; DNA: TGCGCCAGCAGCCGCGGACAGGGGGGGGAAAAACTGTTTTTT
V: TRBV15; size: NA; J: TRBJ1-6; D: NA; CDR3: CATSRLPRSSPLHF; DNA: TGTGCCACCAGCAGACTACCGAGGAGTTCACCCCTCCACTTT
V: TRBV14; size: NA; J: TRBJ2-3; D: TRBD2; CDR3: CASSQRRTSGSSSTDTQYF; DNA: TGTGCCAGCAGCCAAAGGAGGACTAGCGGGTCATCTAGCACAGATACGCAGTATTTT
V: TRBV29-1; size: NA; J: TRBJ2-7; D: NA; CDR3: CSVAGLQSYEQYF; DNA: TGCAGCGTTGCAGGGCTGCAGTCCTACGAGCAGTACTTC
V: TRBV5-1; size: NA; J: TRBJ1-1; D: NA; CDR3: CASSLFGGDTEAFF; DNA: TGCGCCAGCAGCCTTTTCGGGGGGGACACTGAAGCTTTCTTT
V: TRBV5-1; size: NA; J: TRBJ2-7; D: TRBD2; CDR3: CASSIGTSEGEQYF; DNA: TGCGCCAGCAGCATAGGGACTAGCGAGGGCGAGCAGTACTTC
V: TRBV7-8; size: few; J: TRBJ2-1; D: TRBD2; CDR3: CASSLAGLAGEREFF; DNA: TGTGCCAGCAGCTTAGCTGGACTAGCGGGAGAACGGGAGTTCTTC
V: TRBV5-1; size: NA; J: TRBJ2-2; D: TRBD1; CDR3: CASSPGGLNTGELFF; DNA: TGCGCCAGCAGCCCAGGGGGCCTGAACACCGGGGAGCTGTTTTTT
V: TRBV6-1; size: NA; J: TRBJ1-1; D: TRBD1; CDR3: CASSEHRGLNTEAFF; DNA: TGTGCCAGCAGTGAACACAGGGGGCTGAACACTGAAGCTTTCTTT
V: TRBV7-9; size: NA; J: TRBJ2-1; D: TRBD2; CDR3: CASSLAGTSVKEQFF; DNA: TGTGCCAGCAGCTTAGCCGGGACTAGCGTCAAGGAGCAGTTCTTC
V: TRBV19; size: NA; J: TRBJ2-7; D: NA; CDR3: CASSPGAYEQYF; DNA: TGTGCCAGTAGCCCTGGAGCCTACGAGCAGTACTTC
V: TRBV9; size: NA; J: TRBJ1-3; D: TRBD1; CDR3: CASSASQGGMSTIYF; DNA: TGTGCCAGCAGCGCATCTCAGGGGGGAATGAGCACCATATATTTT
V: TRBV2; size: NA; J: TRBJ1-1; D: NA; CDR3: CASSGTVNTEAFF; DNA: TGTGCCAGCAGTGGAACAGTGAACACTGAAGCTTTCTTT
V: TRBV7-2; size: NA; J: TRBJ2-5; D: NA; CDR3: CASSRRRSQETQYF; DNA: TGTGCCAGCAGCCGAAGACGGAGCCAAGAGACCCAGTACTTC
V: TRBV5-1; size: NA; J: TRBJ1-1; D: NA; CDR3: CASSLGRGNTEAFF; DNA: TGCGCCAGCAGCTTAGGACGGGGGAACACTGAAGCTTTCTTT
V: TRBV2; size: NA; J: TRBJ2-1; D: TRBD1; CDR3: CATQLSTGYYNEQFF; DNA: TGTGCCACCCAACTTTCGACAGGGTACTACAATGAGCAGTTCTTC
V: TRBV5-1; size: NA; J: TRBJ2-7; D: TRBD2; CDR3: CASSFLAGGFYEQYF; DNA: TGCGCCAGCAGTTTCCTAGCGGGAGGGTTCTACGAGCAGTACTTC